The sample holds many counts of the clone carrying this T cell receptor beta chain. The target antigen is unknown. These data are taken from a study of T cell repertoires in cytomegalovirus infection. Study results and caveats: HLA-C-restricted CMV-specific TCR beta clonotypes prevailed in the ex vivo response.

One entry per CDR3 protein, called by TCRdb with MiXCR from the reads. The sample carries approximately 250,000 distinct CDR3 sequences, approximately 24% recorded once. V was clipped by 7 bases and J by 4 bases; unmatched bases: 7. The germline V gene has CDR1 MNHNS and CDR2 SASEGT. CDR3 size: 14 residues. V usage is TRBV6-1 and J usage is TRBJ2-7; 10 bases fit TRBD2. Sequenced: CD8+ T cells from PBMCs. This receptor was obtained from a human donor in good health (CMV status not recorded). Some clones in this sample may be carry-over from other donors' samples. DNA of the CDR3: TGTGCCAGCAAGGCTAGCGGGGGAGCTTACGAGCAGTACTTC. It specifies CASKASGGAYEQYF.